The next 27 T cell receptor beta chains were all read from a single sample in a study of CD8 T cells in ankylosing spondylitis. Findings of the study overall: Typical of ankylosing spondylitis blood, it appeared, was a TCR beta motif of eight highly homologous variants.

Their cognate antigens are unknown. TCRdb analysed the 5' RACE reads with MiXCR anew, one entry per CDR3 protein. The sample lists about 460,000 distinct CDR3 sequences, about 5.7% occurring once. The sequencing input was blood, either unsorted or a sorted T cell fraction (not recorded which). The receptors were gathered from a male donor with ankylosing spondylitis.

This clonotype was picked up many times. The chain links TRBV27 to TRBJ2-2; 9 nucleotides agree with TRBD1. The CDR3 runs to 17 residues. CDR1 MNHEY and CDR2 SMNVEV come from the germline V gene (reference sequence). Unmatched junction bases numbered 15, after V lost 3 bases and J lost 10 bases. As DNA, the CDR3 is TGTGCCAGCAGTTTTACCCCAGGACAGGGGAGGGGTTCGGAGCTGTTTTTT. Amino acid sequence: CASSFTPGQGRGSELFF.

The CDR3 loop reads CASSSPRGDRSYNEQFF. The CDR3 DNA follows: TGTGCCAGCAGCTCCCCTAGAGGCGACCGGTCCTACAATGAGCAGTTCTTC. The chain links TRBV7-2 to TRBJ2-1, with D unclear. Trimming removed 4 bases at V and 1 base at J, with 17 bases between. The CDR3 has 17 residues. Germline V gene lookup returns CDR1 SGHTA and CDR2 FQGNSA.

This clonotype was seen many times. V and J are TRBV29-1 and TRBJ2-3; 9 bases fit TRBD1. V lost 5 bases, J lost 6 bases, and 15 bases stayed unmatched. The CDR3 covers 16 residues. Germline lookup yields CDR1 SQVTM and CDR2 ANQGSEA. CDR3 sequence reads: CSVNRRGQGNYDTQYF. The CDR3 nucleotides are TGCAGCGTTAATAGGAGAGGACAGGGGAATTATGATACGCAGTATTTT.

This clonotype came up many times. This chain links TRBV7-9 with TRBJ1-5, with D possibly TRBD1 on 5 matching bases. The CDR3 is 13 residues long. Germline CDR1 and CDR2: SEHNR and FQNEAQ (reference sequence). Deletions cut 2 bases from V and 6 bases from J, with 8 bases between. The CDR3 spells CASSLLDSQPQHF. Here the CDR3 DNA reads TGTGCCAGCAGCTTACTTGACAGTCAGCCCCAGCATTTT. The full variable domain, in which reference TRBV7-9 and TRBJ1-5 provide the parts outside the CDR3, is DTGVSQNPRHKITKRGQNVTFRCDPISEHNRLYWYRQTLGQGPEFLTYFQNEAQLEKSRLLSDRFSAERPKGSFSTLEIQRTEQGDSAMYLCASSLLDSQPQHFGDGTRLSIL.

This clonotype was recorded at least ten times. This chain joins TRBV12-3 or TRBV12-4 and TRBJ1-3; D gene ambiguous. The V and J ends lost 3 bases and 3 bases respectively, with 12 bases between them. This CDR3 comprises 15 residues. The CDR3, as DNA: TGTGCCAGCAGTTTGCCGGCAGACCTTGGAAACACCATATATTTT. It codes for CASSLPADLGNTIYF.

About this clonotype itself: This sequence may be a read error, since a much larger clone differs from it by one base. The chain carries TRBV12-3 or TRBV12-4 and TRBJ2-3; D perhaps matches TRBD2 (6 bases). The CDR3 loop spans 14 amino acids. The CDR3 loop is CVSSLGSGSDTQYF. CDR3 nucleotides: TGTGTCAGCAGTTTAGGTAGCGGTTCAGATACGCAGTATTTT.

There are many counts of this clonotype. The chain couples TRBV12-3 or TRBV12-4 to TRBJ2-1; D not resolved. V was cut by 4 bases and J by 1 base, with 8 bases left in between. This CDR3 comprises 14 residues. CDR3 loop: CASSSRRSYNEQFF. The CDR3 nucleotides read TGTGCCAGCAGTTCTAGACGGTCCTACAATGAGCAGTTCTTC.

This clonotype has at least ten counts. J is TRBJ2-7 and V is TRBV7-9; TRBD1 matches at 10 bases. This CDR3 is built from 15 residues. J was trimmed by 3 bases and V by 6 bases; bases with no gene match: 8. Germline values: CDR1 SEHNR, CDR2 FQNEAQ (reference sequence). Written as DNA, the CDR3 is TGTGCCAGCAGGCCGACAGGGGGCGACCGCTACGAGCAGTACTTC. Translation gives CASRPTGGDRYEQYF.

This clonotype came up many times. J is TRBJ2-7 and V is TRBV7-2, with a weak D call TRBD2 (5 bases). CDR3 length equals 15 residues. Germline CDR1 reads SGHTA; CDR2 reads FQGNSA. The V end lost 2 bases, the J end lost 1 base, and 12 bases lay between the germline ends. The CDR3 nucleotides are TGTGCCAGCAGCTTAAACGGAGGTCGGTCCTACGAGCAGTACTTC. Translation: CASSLNGGRSYEQYF.

V usage is TRBV7-2 and J usage is TRBJ2-2, with 7 nucleotides matching TRBD2. The junction had 9 bases not matched to a gene; V was cut back by 3 bases and J by 2 bases. CDR1 and CDR2 from the germline V gene are SGHTA and FQGNSA. The CDR3 is 17 residues long. CDR3 loop: CASSFPAGRTNTGELFF. CDR3 DNA sequence: TGTGCCAGCAGCTTCCCAGCGGGACGGACTAACACCGGGGAGCTGTTTTTT.

This clonotype has at least ten counts. V and J are TRBV20-1 and TRBJ2-5; D is unclear. Looked up from germline, CDR1 is DFQATT and CDR2 is SNEGSKA (reference sequence). This CDR3 region has 11 residues. Between the trimmed V and J ends, which lost 0 bases and 2 bases, there was a span of 1 base. CDR3 residues: CSAREQETQYF. CDR3 in DNA: TGCAGTGCTAGAGAACAAGAGACCCAGTACTTC.

This clonotype was seen many times. The gene calls are TRBV20-1 and TRBJ2-7; the D gene could be TRBD1 or TRBD2 (5 bases each). The germline V and J ends were trimmed by 3 bases and 1 base, with 13 bases remaining between them. Germline assignment: CDR1 DFQATT and CDR2 SNEGSKA (reference sequence). The CDR3 has 14 residues. CDR3 sequence (DNA): TGCAGTGCTAGCGTTCCGGGACCTTCCTACGAGCAGTACTTC. It encodes CSASVPGPSYEQYF.

This clonotype was observed many times. In DNA, the CDR3 is TGTGCCAGCAGTTACGGCCAGGAAGAGACCCAGTACTTC. This encodes CASSYGQEETQYF. The V and J genes are TRBV6-2 or TRBV6-3 and TRBJ2-5; D gene unclear. This CDR3 has 13 amino acids. Trimming pared 2 bases from V and 3 bases from J, leaving 7 bases between. The germline V gene encodes CDR1 MNHEY and CDR2 SVGEGT.

This chain uses TRBV5-1 with TRBJ2-1; D is unclear. The V gene's germline CDR1 is SGHRS and CDR2 YFSETQ. The CDR3 extends over 16 amino acids. V gave up 2 bases and J gave up 0 bases, with 12 bases separating them. CDR3 nucleotides: TGCGCCAGCAGCTTTAGACCGTCGAGCTCCTACAATGAGCAGTTCTTC. As protein: CASSFRPSSSYNEQFF.

This clonotype was seen ten or more times. V usage is TRBV29-1 and J usage is TRBJ2-7; D call uncertain. The CDR3 runs 12 residues. The germline V gene has CDR1 SQVTM and CDR2 ANQGSEA. V lost 5 bases to trimming and J lost 4 bases, with 12 bases between them. CDR3 DNA: TGCAGCGTTATCAATTTGGGGTACGAGCAGTACTTC. Encoded protein: CSVINLGYEQYF.

At least ten counts were recorded for this clonotype. V usage is TRBV6-2 or TRBV6-3 and J usage is TRBJ2-1; TRBD2 aligns across 9 bases. The CDR3 sequence is 13 residues long. Trimming removed 10 bases from V and 9 bases from J; junction bases left unmatched: 10. The germline CDR1 and CDR2 sequences are MNHEY and SVGEGT. CDR3 DNA sequence: TGTGCCATCGGACTAGCGCCCTTTGGTGAGCAGTTCTTC. Translated, it gives CAIGLAPFGEQFF.

This clonotype was observed many times. The chain couples TRBV15 to TRBJ2-5, with TRBD2 identical over 8 bases. The CDR3 spans 15 residues. Germline values: CDR1 LNHNV, CDR2 YYDKDF (reference sequence). Unmatched junction bases numbered 5, after V lost 1 base and J lost 4 bases. CDR3 residues: CATSRAREGGETQYF. In nucleotides, the CDR3 is TGTGCCACCAGCAGAGCCCGGGAGGGTGGAGAGACCCAGTACTTC.

The sample holds a few counts of this clonotype. The V and J genes are TRBV20-1 and TRBJ2-1; possible D gene TRBD1, 6 bases. The CDR3 has 16 residues. Germline CDR1 reads DFQATT; CDR2 reads SNEGSKA (reference sequence). V was shortened by 8 bases and J by 0 bases, with 20 bases between the two germline ends. CDR3 residues: CSTDRSRGLSYNEQFF. In nucleotides, the CDR3 is TGCAGTACTGACAGGTCCAGGGGCCTCTCCTACAATGAGCAGTTCTTC.

In this sample, this clonotype turned up many times. The final CDR3 position lacks the conserved phenylalanine or tryptophan, pointing to a likely read error. The rearrangement uses TRBV20-1 and TRBJ1-6; tentative D call: TRBD1 (5 bases). The CDR3 spans 18 residues. Germline CDR1 is DFQATT and CDR2 is SNEGSKA (reference sequence). V lost 2 bases to trimming and J lost 5 bases, with 22 bases between them. The CDR3 sequence is CSARSGPRRGPNNSPLHL. CDR3 in DNA: TGCAGTGCTAGATCGGGACCCCGCCGGGGACCGAATAATTCACCCCTCCACCTT.

This clonotype was recorded at least ten times. The chain links TRBV29-1 to TRBJ1-3; maybe TRBD1 (5 bases). There are 15 residues in the CDR3. Looked up from germline, CDR1 is SQVTM and CDR2 is ANQGSEA. Trimming took off 5 bases at V and 0 bases at J, with 14 bases between the two ends. CDR3 sequence: CSVSGTVNSGNTIYF. Here the CDR3 DNA reads TGCAGCGTTTCCGGGACGGTTAACTCTGGAAACACCATATATTTT.

This clonotype came up many times. The chain recombines TRBV11-2 with TRBJ1-1; no firm D call. Germline V gene data show CDR1 as SGHAT and CDR2 as FQNNGV. Trimming removed 3 bases from V and 11 bases from J, with 10 bases in between. The CDR3 totals 11 residues. The CDR3 DNA is TGTGCCAGCAGCTTGGCGGTGAGGGCTTTCTTT. Protein sequence: CASSLAVRAFF.

This clonotype has a count of ten or more. The rearrangement joins TRBV7-9 to TRBJ2-1; 11 bases match TRBD2. This CDR3 is built from 16 residues. Germline V lookup: CDR1 SEHNR, CDR2 FQNEAQ (reference sequence). V gave up 5 bases and J gave up 6 bases; unmatched junction bases: 9. CDR3 amino acids: CASSDSGLAVSNEQFF. The DNA of the CDR3 is TGTGCCAGCAGCGATTCGGGACTAGCGGTAAGCAATGAGCAGTTCTTC.

The sample holds a few counts of this clonotype. The chain has TRBV12-5 and TRBJ2-3; D remains ambiguous. Trimming stripped 1 base from V and 6 bases from J, with 5 bases between. The germline V gene has CDR1 LGHNT and CDR2 FRNRAP. The CDR3 contains 12 residues. The CDR3 reads CASGLEVDTQYF. The CDR3 coding sequence is TGTGCTAGTGGTTTGGAAGTGGATACGCAGTATTTT.

Ten or more counts support this clonotype. The chain recombines TRBV20-1 with TRBJ1-1; no reliable D call. V gave up 1 base and J gave up 0 bases, with 9 bases separating them. Per the germline V gene, CDR1 is DFQATT and CDR2 is SNEGSKA (reference sequence). CDR3 length: 14 residues. CDR3 nucleotides: TGCAGTGCTAGAGTTGGAGGGATGAACACTGAAGCTTTCTTT. Its translation: CSARVGGMNTEAFF.

CDR3 amino acids: CASSAGTTYNEQFF. CDR3 coding DNA: TGTGCCAGCAGCGCCGGGACTACCTACAATGAGCAGTTCTTC. This chain links TRBV6-4 with TRBJ2-1, with TRBD2 matching 7 bases. From germline, CDR1 is MRHNA and CDR2 SNTAGT. V lost 6 bases to trimming and J lost 2 bases; unmatched junction nucleotides: 4. The CDR3 spans 14 residues.

This clonotype was seen ten or more times. The V and J genes are TRBV5-1 and TRBJ1-1; no firm D call. Trimming took 0 bases from V and 8 from J, leaving 14 bases between them. The CDR3 spans 14 residues. Germline assignment: CDR1 SGHRS and CDR2 YFSETQ. CDR3 sequence reads: CASSLAPGRREAFF. Written as DNA, the CDR3 is TGCGCCAGCAGCTTGGCCCCTGGGCGGAGGGAAGCTTTCTTT.

This clonotype came up many times. The chain joins TRBV20-1 to TRBJ1-3; D is undetermined. The CDR3 covers 13 residues. The germline V and J ends were trimmed by 6 bases and 5 bases, with 14 bases remaining between them. Looked up from germline, CDR1 is DFQATT and CDR2 is SNEGSKA (reference sequence). CDR3 region: CSARAESRNTIYF. In nucleotides, the CDR3 is TGCAGTGCGAGGGCAGAATCTAGAAACACCATATATTTT.